There are a few counts of the clone carrying this TCR beta chain. The antigen is not known. This CDR3 contains 15 residues. CDR1 and CDR2 from the germline V gene are MNHNS and SASEGT. The V end was cut by 3 bases, the J end by 2 bases, with 11 bases between. The sample is drawn from a study of a mutant IDH1 vaccine in newly diagnosed glioma. Study context: Of the patients given treatment, approximately 60% were male and 37.5% were female, and a mean age of about 44 years was recorded. The earlier regimen, radiotherapy, temozolomide, or both, was most often both.

Regarding the study as a whole: Patients mounted vaccine-induced immune responses in approximately 93% of cases.

Profiling relied on immunoSEQ multiplex PCR, and the TCRdb table lists in-frame clones only, not all of them. Among about 38,000 clones listed, 75% to 80% were seen once. The time point here: week 5, during vaccination. Alongside topical imiquimod, each dose of vaccine comprised 300 ug of mutant IDH1 20-mer peptide. The chain employs TRBV6-1 and TRBJ1-5, with D unresolved. The TCR originated in a man aged 35-49 years with glioma. This specimen was PBMCs, taken from a glioma patient whose treatment included an IDH1 peptide vaccine. The CDR3 sequence: CASSDRGEGNQPQHF. CDR3 nucleotides: TGTGCCAGCAGTGATCGGGGAGAGGGCAATCAGCCCCAGCATTTT.